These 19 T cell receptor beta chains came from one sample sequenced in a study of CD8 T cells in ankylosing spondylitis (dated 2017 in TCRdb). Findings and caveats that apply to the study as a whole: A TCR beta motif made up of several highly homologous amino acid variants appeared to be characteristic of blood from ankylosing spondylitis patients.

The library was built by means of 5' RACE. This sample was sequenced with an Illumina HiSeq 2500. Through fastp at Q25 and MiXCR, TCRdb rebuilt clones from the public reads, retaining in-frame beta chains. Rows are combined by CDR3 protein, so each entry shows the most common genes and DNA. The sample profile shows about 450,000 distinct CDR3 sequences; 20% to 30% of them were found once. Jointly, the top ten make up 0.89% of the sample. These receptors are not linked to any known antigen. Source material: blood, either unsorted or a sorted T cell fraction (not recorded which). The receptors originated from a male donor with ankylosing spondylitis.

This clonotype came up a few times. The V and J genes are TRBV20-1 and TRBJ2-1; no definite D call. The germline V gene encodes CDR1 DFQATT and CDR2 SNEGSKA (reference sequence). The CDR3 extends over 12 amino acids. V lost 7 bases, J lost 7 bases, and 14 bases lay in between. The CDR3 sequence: CSGGPTANEQFF. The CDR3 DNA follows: TGCAGTGGTGGCCCGACGGCAAATGAGCAGTTCTTC.

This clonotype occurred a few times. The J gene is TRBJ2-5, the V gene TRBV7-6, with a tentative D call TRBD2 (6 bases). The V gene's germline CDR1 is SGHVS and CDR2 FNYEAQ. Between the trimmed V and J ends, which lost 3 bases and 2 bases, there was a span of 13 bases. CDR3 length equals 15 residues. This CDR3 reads CASSFMGGVQETQYF. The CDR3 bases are TGTGCCAGCAGCTTTATGGGGGGTGTTCAAGAGACCCAGTACTTC.

The CDR3 sequence: CSAWDRARTEAFF. The CDR3 DNA sequence: TGCAGCGCTTGGGACAGGGCGAGGACTGAAGCTTTCTTT. The gene calls are TRBV29-1 and TRBJ1-1, with 9 bases that match TRBD1. CDR1 and CDR2 from the germline V gene are SQVTM and ANQGSEA. This CDR3 has 13 amino acids. V lost 7 bases and J lost 5; bases outside the gene matches: 8.

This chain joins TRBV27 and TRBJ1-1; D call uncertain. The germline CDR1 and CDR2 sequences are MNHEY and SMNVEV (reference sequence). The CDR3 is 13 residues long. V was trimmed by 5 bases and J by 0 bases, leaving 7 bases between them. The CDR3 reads CASSRLMNTEAFF. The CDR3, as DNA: TGTGCCAGCAGTCGGTTGATGAACACTGAAGCTTTCTTT.

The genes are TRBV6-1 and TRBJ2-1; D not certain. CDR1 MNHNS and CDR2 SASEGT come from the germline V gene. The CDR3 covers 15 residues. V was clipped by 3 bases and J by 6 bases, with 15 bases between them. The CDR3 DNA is TGTGCCAGCAGTGAGAGTTGGTCTGATACCAATGAGCAGTTCTTC. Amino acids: CASSESWSDTNEQFF.

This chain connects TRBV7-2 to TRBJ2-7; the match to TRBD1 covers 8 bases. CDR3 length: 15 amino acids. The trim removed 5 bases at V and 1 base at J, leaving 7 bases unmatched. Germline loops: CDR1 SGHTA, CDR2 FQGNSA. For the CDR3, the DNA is TGTGCCAGCAGCCACCGGGACAGGCTTTCCTACGAGCAGTACTTC. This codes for CASSHRDRLSYEQYF. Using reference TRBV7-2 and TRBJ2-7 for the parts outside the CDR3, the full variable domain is GAGVSQSPSNKVTEKGKDVELRCDPISGHTALYWYRQSLGQGLEFLIYFQGNSAPDKSGLPSDRFSAERTGGSVSTLTIQRTQQEDSAVYLCASSHRDRLSYEQYFGPGTRLTVT.

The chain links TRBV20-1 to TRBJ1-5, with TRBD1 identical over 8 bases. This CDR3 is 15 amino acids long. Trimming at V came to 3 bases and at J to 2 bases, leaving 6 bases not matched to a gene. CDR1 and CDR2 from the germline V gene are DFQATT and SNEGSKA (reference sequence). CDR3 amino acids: CSARLPGQGNQPQHF. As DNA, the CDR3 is TGCAGTGCTAGGCTTCCGGGACAGGGCAATCAGCCCCAGCATTTT.

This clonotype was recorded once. This chain's CDR3 is CASSLRGGRSTDTQYF. DNA for the CDR3: TGTGCCAGCAGCTTAAGAGGGGGCCGTAGCACAGATACGCAGTATTTT. The chain joins TRBV7-2 to TRBJ2-3; 7 positions match TRBD1. Germline values: CDR1 SGHTA, CDR2 FQGNSA. There are 16 residues in the CDR3. The junction had 5 bases not matched to a gene; V was cut back by 2 bases and J by 0 bases.

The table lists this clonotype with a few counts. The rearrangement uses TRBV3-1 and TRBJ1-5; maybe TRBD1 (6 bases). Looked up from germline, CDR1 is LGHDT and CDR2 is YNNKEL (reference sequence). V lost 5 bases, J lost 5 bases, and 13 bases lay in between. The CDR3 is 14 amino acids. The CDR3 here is CASSFTGRDQPQHF. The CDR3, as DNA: TGTGCCAGCAGCTTCACAGGGAGGGATCAGCCCCAGCATTTT. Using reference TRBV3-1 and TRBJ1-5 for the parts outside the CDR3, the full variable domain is DTAVSQTPKYLVTQMGNDKSIKCEQNLGHDTMYWYKQDSKKFLKIMFSYNNKELIINETVPNRFSPKSPDKAHLNLHINSLELGDSAVYFCASSFTGRDQPQHFGDGTRLSIL.

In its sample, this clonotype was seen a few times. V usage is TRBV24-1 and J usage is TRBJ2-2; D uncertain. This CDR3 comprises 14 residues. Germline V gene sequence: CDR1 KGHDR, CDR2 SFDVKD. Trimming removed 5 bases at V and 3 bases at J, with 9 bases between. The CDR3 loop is CATSAVGDTGELFF. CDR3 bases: TGTGCCACCAGTGCGGTGGGCGACACCGGGGAGCTGTTTTTT.

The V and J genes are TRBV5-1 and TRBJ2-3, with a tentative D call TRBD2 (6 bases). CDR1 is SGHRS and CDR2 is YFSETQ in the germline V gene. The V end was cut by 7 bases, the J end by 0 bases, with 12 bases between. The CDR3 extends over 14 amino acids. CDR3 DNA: TGCGCCAGCGTTGCGGGAACCAGCACAGATACGCAGTATTTT. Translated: CASVAGTSTDTQYF.

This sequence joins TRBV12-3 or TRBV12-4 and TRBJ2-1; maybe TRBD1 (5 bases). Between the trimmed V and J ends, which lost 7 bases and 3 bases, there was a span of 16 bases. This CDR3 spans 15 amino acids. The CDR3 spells CASTWGLPNYNEQFF. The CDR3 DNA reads TGTGCCAGCACCTGGGGCCTTCCGAACTACAATGAGCAGTTCTTC.

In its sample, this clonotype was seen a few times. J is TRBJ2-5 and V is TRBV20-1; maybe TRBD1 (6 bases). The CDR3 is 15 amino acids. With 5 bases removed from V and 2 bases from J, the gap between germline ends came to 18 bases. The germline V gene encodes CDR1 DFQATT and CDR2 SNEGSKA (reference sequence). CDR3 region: CSAGRDVRGQETQYF. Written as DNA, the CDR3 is TGCAGTGCTGGACGGGACGTCAGGGGACAAGAGACCCAGTACTTC.

The CDR3 loop reads CASSYLKAQGRTEAFF. CDR3 in DNA: TGCGCCAGCAGCTACCTTAAAGCCCAGGGGCGTACTGAAGCTTTCTTT. The V and J genes are TRBV5-1 and TRBJ1-1; possibly TRBD1 for D (6 bases). Trimming pared 3 bases from V and 5 bases from J, leaving 20 bases between. Looked up from germline, CDR1 is SGHRS and CDR2 is YFSETQ. This CDR3 spans 16 amino acids. Variable domain in full (rest from reference TRBV5-1 and TRBJ1-1): KAGVTQTPRYLIKTRGQQVTLSCSPISGHRSVSWYQQTPGQGLQFLFEYFSETQRNKGNFPGRFSGRQFSNSRSEMNVSTLELGDSALYLCASSYLKAQGRTEAFFGQGTRLTVV.

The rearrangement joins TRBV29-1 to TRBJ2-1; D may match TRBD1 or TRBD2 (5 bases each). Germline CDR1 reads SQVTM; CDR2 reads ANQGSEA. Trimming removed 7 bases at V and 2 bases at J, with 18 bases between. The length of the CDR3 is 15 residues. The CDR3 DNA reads TGCAGCGGTCAGGGAGAGTGGGGCCCCTACAATGAGCAGTTCTTC. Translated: CSGQGEWGPYNEQFF.

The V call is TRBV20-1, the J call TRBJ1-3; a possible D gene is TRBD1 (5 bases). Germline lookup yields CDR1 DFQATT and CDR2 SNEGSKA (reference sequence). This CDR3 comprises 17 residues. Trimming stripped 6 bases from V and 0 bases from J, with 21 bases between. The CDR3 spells CSAPPFSGPSSGNTIYF. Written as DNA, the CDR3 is TGCAGTGCCCCCCCGTTTTCAGGGCCGAGCTCTGGAAACACCATATATTTT.

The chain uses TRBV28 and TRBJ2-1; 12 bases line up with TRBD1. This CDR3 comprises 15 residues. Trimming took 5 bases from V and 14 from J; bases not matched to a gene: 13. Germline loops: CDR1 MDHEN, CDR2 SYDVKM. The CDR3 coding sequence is TGTGCCAGCAGTCAGGGACAGGGGGCCAGTCACCGCAAGTTCTTC. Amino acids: CASSQGQGASHRKFF.

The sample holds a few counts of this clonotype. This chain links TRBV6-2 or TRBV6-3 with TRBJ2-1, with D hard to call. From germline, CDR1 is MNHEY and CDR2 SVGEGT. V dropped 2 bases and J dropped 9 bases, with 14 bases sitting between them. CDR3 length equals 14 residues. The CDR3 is CASSYEFRSSEQFF. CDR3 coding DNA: TGTGCCAGCAGTTACGAATTTAGGTCGAGTGAGCAGTTCTTC.

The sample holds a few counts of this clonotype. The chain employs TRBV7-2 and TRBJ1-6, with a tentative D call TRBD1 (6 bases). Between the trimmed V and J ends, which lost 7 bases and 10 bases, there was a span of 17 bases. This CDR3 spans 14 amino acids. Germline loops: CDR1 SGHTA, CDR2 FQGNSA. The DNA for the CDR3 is TGTGCCAGCAAGTGGGACACAGGAGGCTCACCCCTCCACTTT. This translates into CASKWDTGGSPLHF.